Below, one TCR beta chain is given with its context. These data originate in a study of cytomegalovirus exposure and HLA in healthy donors. Here immunoSEQ multiplex PCR was the method, and the copy in TCRdb shows in-frame clones only, minus some. The data contain about 120,000 clones, approximately 87% of them singletons. There are 12 residues in the CDR3. V was shortened by 4 bases and J by 8 bases, with 14 bases between the two germline ends. CDR1 and CDR2 (germline): SQVTM, ANQGSEA. Sequencing was carried out using PBMCs. The sequence was obtained from a woman in her late teens or twenties in good health and CMV-seropositive. The rearrangement links TRBV29-1 to TRBJ1-1, with D unresolved. In nucleotides, the CDR3 is TGCAGCGTTGTGGAGGCAGAGCGAGAAGCTTTCTTT. Residues: CSVVEAEREAFF.